The clone carrying this T cell receptor (beta chain) was seen a few times. Antigen: not known. These data are taken from a study of prognosis after radiotherapy for stage I lung cancer. About the study: Patients with newly diagnosed primary stage I lung tumors numbered about 15, with five others having oligometastatic NSCLC after surgical resection of the primary tumor.

Germline CDR1 is SGDLS and CDR2 is YYNGEE. The V and J ends lost 0 bases and 5 bases, in that order; junction bases with no gene match: 6. The length of the CDR3 is 15 residues. The genomic DNA TCR beta CDR3 region underwent two rounds of multiplex PCR. Primers specific to each TRBV and TRBJ gene were used in first-round PCR. MiXCR, applied by TCRdb to the multiplex PCR reads, yields one record per CDR3 protein. The sample holds about 59,000 distinct CDR3 sequences, around 27% seen once. Whole-study results and caveats: Whether the expanded TCR clones were tumor-specific was not determined. The median unique TCR clone count dropped from about 9,200 to 6,500 after stereotactic body radiation therapy.

This clonotype was sampled from a donor over 45 with non-small cell lung cancer. The V gene is TRBV9, the J gene TRBJ1-1; 8 bases line up with TRBD1. The starting material was PBMCs, obtained before or after stereotactic body radiation therapy (not recorded which). The CDR3 DNA is TGTGCCAGCAGCGTAGGGCAGGGGGCGGAGACTGAAGCTTTCTTT. Translation: CASSVGQGAETEAFF.